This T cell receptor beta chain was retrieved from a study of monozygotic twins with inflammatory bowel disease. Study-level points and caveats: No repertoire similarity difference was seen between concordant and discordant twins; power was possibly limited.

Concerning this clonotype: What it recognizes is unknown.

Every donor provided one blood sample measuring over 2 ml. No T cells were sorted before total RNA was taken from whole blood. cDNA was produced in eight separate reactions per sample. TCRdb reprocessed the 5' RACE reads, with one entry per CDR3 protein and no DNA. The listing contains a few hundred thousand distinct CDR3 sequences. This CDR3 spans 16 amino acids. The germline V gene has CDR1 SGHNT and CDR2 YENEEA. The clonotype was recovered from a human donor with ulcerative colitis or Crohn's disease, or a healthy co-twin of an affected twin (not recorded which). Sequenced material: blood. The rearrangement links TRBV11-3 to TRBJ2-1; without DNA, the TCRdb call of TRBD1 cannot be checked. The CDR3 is CASSGRQGSSYNEQFF.